This T cell receptor (beta chain) was sequenced during a study of OX40 agonist ivuxolimab in advanced cancers. On the study more broadly: Cohort: around 79% men, mean age about 60, aged roughly 20 to 79.

CDR1 and CDR2 from the germline V gene are LGHNT and FRNRAP. The CDR3 has 12 amino acids. The V end lost 5 bases, the J end lost 5 bases, and 9 bases lay between the germline ends. Repertoires were generated with immunoSEQ multiplex PCR, while TCRdb's copy carries only in-frame clones and drops some. The sample consists of tens of thousands of clones, roughly 84% of them appearing once. Study-wide findings and caveats: Averaging showed that CD8+ T cells had more expanded clones than CD4+ did. Relatively little clonal expansion, among the lowest observed, appeared in partial responders at 0.1-3.0 mg/kg.

As for this clone: Its antigen is still unknown.

This receptor was obtained from an adult with an advanced solid tumor such as melanoma, head and neck, liver or kidney cancer. Here the sequenced sample was CD4+ or CD8+ T cells sorted from blood, taken in a trial of the OX40 agonist ivuxolimab. The chain has TRBV12-5 and TRBJ2-5, with no clear D. CDR3 nucleotides: TGTGCTAGTGGTCCGCAGAGGGAGACCCAGTACTTC. It is translated as CASGPQRETQYF.